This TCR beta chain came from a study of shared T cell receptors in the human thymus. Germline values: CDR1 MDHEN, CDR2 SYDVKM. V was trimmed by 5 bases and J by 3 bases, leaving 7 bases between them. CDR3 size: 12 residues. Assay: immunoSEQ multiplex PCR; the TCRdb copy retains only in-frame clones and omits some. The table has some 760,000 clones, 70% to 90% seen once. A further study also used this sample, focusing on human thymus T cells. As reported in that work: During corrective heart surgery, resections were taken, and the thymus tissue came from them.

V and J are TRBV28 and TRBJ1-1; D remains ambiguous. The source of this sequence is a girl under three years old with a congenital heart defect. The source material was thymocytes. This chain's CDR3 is CASSTSDTEAFF. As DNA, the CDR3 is TGTGCCAGCAGTACTAGCGACACTGAAGCTTTCTTT.